These 15 T cell receptor beta chains share one sample of origin, sequenced in a study of blood T cell repertoires in COVID-19. Sequenced by immunoSEQ multiplex PCR; TCRdb stores in-frame clones only, minus some. The sample includes about 250,000 clones, roughly 80% of them seen just once. The sequenced material came from PBMCs or T cells enriched from blood (not recorded which). The source is a man aged 40-50 years who had been exposed to COVID-19.

V gene TRBV19 combines with J gene TRBJ1-1, with a possible D match to TRBD1 (6 bases). The V gene lost 6 bases and the J gene lost 5 bases, with 19 bases spanning the gap. Germline V lookup: CDR1 LNHDA, CDR2 SQIVND (reference sequence). The CDR3 spans 15 residues. The CDR3 DNA reads as TGTGCCAGTAGGAACGGGGGGGCTGTGTTGACTGAAGCTTTCTTT. Residues: CASRNGGAVLTEAFF.

CDR3 amino acids: CASSHPGRNTQYF. In DNA form, the CDR3 reads TGTGCCAGCAGCCACCCGGGGAGGAATACGCAGTATTTT. This chain connects TRBV11-3 to TRBJ2-3; the D gene is possibly TRBD2 (6 bases). CDR1 and CDR2 from the germline V gene are SGHNT and YENEEA. With 5 bases removed from V and 7 bases from J, the gap between germline ends came to 13 bases. The CDR3 is 13 residues long.

The chain is built from TRBV27 and TRBJ2-3; the D is unclear. The CDR3 is 16 residues long. V dropped 0 bases and J dropped 1 base, with 11 bases sitting between them. The germline CDR1 and CDR2 sequences are MNHEY and SMNVEV (reference sequence). In DNA form, the CDR3 reads TGTGCCAGCAGTTTATCACTGGTGGTCGGCACAGATACGCAGTATTTT. This codes for CASSLSLVVGTDTQYF.

The V gene is TRBV11-1, the J gene TRBJ2-7, with D hard to call. CDR1 and CDR2 from the germline V gene are SGHAT and FQDESV (reference sequence). V shed 1 base and J shed 6 bases, with 13 bases lying between them. This CDR3 has 14 amino acids. The CDR3 is CASSLDAAYPEQYF. The CDR3 DNA follows: TGTGCCAGCAGCTTAGACGCGGCATATCCCGAGCAGTACTTC.

This chain connects TRBV25-1 to TRBJ1-2; possible D gene TRBD1, 6 bases. Looked up from germline, CDR1 is MGHDK and CDR2 is SYGVNS. V was clipped by 9 bases and J by 7 bases, with 12 bases between them. CDR3 length: 11 residues. The CDR3: CARPRGAGYTF. The CDR3 nucleotides read TGTGCCAGACCCAGGGGAGCTGGCTACACCTTC.

CDR3 protein: CASSPRRAQDQPQHF. CDR3 nucleotide sequence: TGTGCCAGCTCACCACGGAGGGCTCAGGATCAGCCCCAGCATTTT. The V and J genes are TRBV18 and TRBJ1-5; D is uncertain. The CDR3 loop spans 15 amino acids. V lost 1 base to trimming and J lost 5 bases, with 12 bases between them. Germline V lookup: CDR1 KGHSH, CDR2 LQKENI.

The chain links TRBV4-1 to TRBJ1-5; TRBD1 aligns across 7 bases. CDR3 length equals 13 residues. Germline V gene sequence: CDR1 MGHRA, CDR2 YSYEKL. After removal of 7 bases from V and 2 bases from J, the junction contained 2 bases not matched to a gene. CDR3 protein: CASKGTGNQPQHF. CDR3 bases: TGCGCCAGCAAGGGGACAGGCAATCAGCCCCAGCATTTT.

This clone appeared a single time. This chain connects TRBV5-6 to TRBJ1-2; TRBD1 might be the D (5 bases). Trimming stripped 1 base from V and 7 bases from J, with 11 bases between. The CDR3 consists of 13 residues. Looked up from germline, CDR1 is SGHDT and CDR2 is YYEEEE. CDR3 protein: CASSLSGDAGYTF. Here the CDR3 DNA reads TGTGCCAGCAGCTTGTCGGGGGATGCTGGCTACACCTTC.

The V and J genes are TRBV5-8 and TRBJ2-7; TRBD2 agrees at 11 bases. Germline V lookup: CDR1 SGHTS, CDR2 YDEGEE. This CDR3 is built from 16 residues. Trimming removed 0 bases from V and 2 bases from J; junction bases left unmatched: 4. CDR3 sequence (DNA): TGTGCCAGCAGCTTGGGGGGGACTAGCGGTGCCTACGAGCAGTACTTC. It is translated as CASSLGGTSGAYEQYF. Looking up the rest from reference TRBV5-8 and TRBJ2-7 gives the full variable domain: EAGVTQSPTHLIKTRGQQATLRCSPISGHTSVYWYQQALGLGLQFLLWYDEGEERNRGNFPPRFSGRQFPNYSSELNVNALELEDSALYLCASSLGGTSGAYEQYFGPGTRLTVT.

In this sample, this clone turned up a few times. The J gene is TRBJ1-5, the V gene TRBV14; D is unclear. The V end was cut by 0 bases, the J end by 4 bases, with 10 bases between. The CDR3 is 15 amino acids. The germline V gene has CDR1 SGHDN and CDR2 FVKESK. CDR3 sequence (DNA): TGTGCCAGCAGCCAAGACGGGCCGGGGAATCAGCCCCAGCATTTT. As protein: CASSQDGPGNQPQHF.

The V and J genes are TRBV5-1 and TRBJ1-6, with TRBD1 as a possible D gene (6 bases). This CDR3 is built from 14 residues. V was trimmed by 4 bases and J by 8 bases, leaving 13 bases between them. Germline lookup yields CDR1 SGHRS and CDR2 YFSETQ. CDR3 protein: CASSPGGLDSPLHF. CDR3 coding DNA: TGCGCCAGCAGCCCGGGGGGCTTGGATTCACCCCTCCACTTT.

The chain combines TRBV30 with TRBJ2-5, with TRBD2 identical over 8 bases. CDR3 length equals 14 residues. The germline V gene has CDR1 GTSNPN and CDR2 SVGIG (reference sequence). V shed 0 bases and J 5 bases; nucleotides not matched to a gene: 5. The CDR3 sequence: CAWSVVAGMETQYF. The CDR3 DNA is TGTGCCTGGAGTGTAGTAGCGGGAATGGAGACCCAGTACTTC.

This clone turned up a few times. This chain joins TRBV6-5 and TRBJ2-7; tentative D call: TRBD1 (6 bases). CDR1 and CDR2 (germline): MNHEY, SVGAGI. The CDR3 spans 13 residues. Trimming took off 8 bases at V and 4 bases at J, with 15 bases between the two ends. In nucleotides, the CDR3 is TGTGCCAGCCTCCGGGACACCCCATACGAGCAGTACTTC. It is translated as CASLRDTPYEQYF.

In this sample, this clone turned up a few times. The gene calls are TRBV19 and TRBJ1-2; possible D gene TRBD1, 6 bases. This CDR3 comprises 13 residues. Trimming removed 5 bases at V and 2 bases at J, with 9 bases between. The germline CDR1 and CDR2 sequences are LNHDA and SQIVND (reference sequence). Here the CDR3 reads CASSEDSNYGYTF. The DNA for the CDR3 is TGTGCCAGTAGTGAGGACAGCAACTATGGCTACACCTTC.

The V call is TRBV3-1 (or the pseudogene TRBV3-2), the J call TRBJ1-1; D is undetermined. CDR3 length equals 14 residues. Germline V gene lookup returns CDR1 LGHDT and CDR2 YNNKEL (reference sequence). V was trimmed by 7 bases and J by 1 base, leaving 13 bases between them. The CDR3 DNA reads as TGTGCCAGCAACCTTGGGCAGTCGAACACTGAAGCTTTCTTT. It specifies CASNLGQSNTEAFF.